Given below is one TCR beta chain in context. Profiled with immunoSEQ multiplex PCR; TCRdb holds only in-frame clones, not every one. The repertoire includes about 510,000 clones, almost 97% of them detected once, and 0.06% sits in the top ten. This sample was included in a study of shared clonotypes between healthy human individuals. This CDR3 comprises 14 residues. Germline values: CDR1 SGHRS, CDR2 YFSETQ. Losses at the gene ends were 4 bases for V and 3 bases for J; bases not matched to a gene: 7. V gene TRBV5-1 combines with J gene TRBJ2-7, with 7 positions matching TRBD2. The specimen sequenced was naive CD4+ T cells sorted from blood. Noted subset: CD45RA+ positively selected. The sequence was collected from a woman aged 30 to 39 in good health. The CDR3: CASSPSGNLYEQYF. The DNA of the CDR3 is TGCGCCAGCAGCCCTAGCGGAAATCTCTACGAGCAGTACTTC. The entire variable domain, with the rest obtained from reference TRBV5-1 and TRBJ2-7, is as follows: KAGVTQTPRYLIKTRGQQVTLSCSPISGHRSVSWYQQTPGQGLQFLFEYFSETQRNKGNFPGRFSGRQFSNSRSEMNVSTLELGDSALYLCASSPSGNLYEQYFGPGTRLTVT.